This TCR beta chain emerged from a study of blood T cell repertoires in COVID-19. Here immunoSEQ multiplex PCR was the method, and the copy in TCRdb shows in-frame clones only, minus some. The data hold 130,000 or so clones, with approximately 90% observed a single time. Concerning this clone itself: At the DNA level, this CDR3 is encoded by other sequences in the same sample as well.

V lost 2 bases and J lost 0, with 11 bases in between. The germline V gene encodes CDR1 ENHRY and CDR2 SYGVKD. This CDR3 comprises 16 residues. The receptor was isolated from a man aged 45-60 years with acute or convalescent COVID-19. Sequenced sample: peripheral blood. The chain recombines TRBV10-3 with TRBJ2-1, with D maybe TRBD2 (6 bases). CDR3 residues: CAISEAGTSSYNEQFF. CDR3 DNA: TGTGCCATCAGTGAGGCGGGGACCAGCTCCTACAATGAGCAGTTCTTC.